Included here is one TCR beta chain sequence, with context. Amplification yielded TCR beta CDR3 regions, with RNA transcripts as the source. First-round RT-PCR with HTBI primers amplified the TCR CDR3 region. TCRdb re-derived calls from the multiplex PCR reads in MiXCR, one entry per CDR3 protein. The profile covers about 270,000 distinct CDR3 sequences, with approximately 24% appearing a single time and about a third taken by the ten largest. Fresh peripheral blood, around 9.3 ml of it, supplied the PBMCs. The data were obtained in a study of T cells in Graves' hyperthyroidism and ophthalmopathy. This CDR3 region has 15 residues. The V end lost 5 bases, the J end lost 0 bases, and 13 bases lay between the germline ends. Germline CDR1 reads MNHNS; CDR2 reads SASEGT.

The specimen sequenced was blood. V usage is TRBV6-1 and J usage is TRBJ1-1; D unclear. This receptor was taken from a woman aged 40 to 50 with Graves' ophthalmopathy. CDR3 amino acids: CASSRQFGVNTEAFF. The CDR3 DNA reads as TGTGCCAGCAGTAGACAATTCGGCGTGAACACTGAAGCTTTCTTT.